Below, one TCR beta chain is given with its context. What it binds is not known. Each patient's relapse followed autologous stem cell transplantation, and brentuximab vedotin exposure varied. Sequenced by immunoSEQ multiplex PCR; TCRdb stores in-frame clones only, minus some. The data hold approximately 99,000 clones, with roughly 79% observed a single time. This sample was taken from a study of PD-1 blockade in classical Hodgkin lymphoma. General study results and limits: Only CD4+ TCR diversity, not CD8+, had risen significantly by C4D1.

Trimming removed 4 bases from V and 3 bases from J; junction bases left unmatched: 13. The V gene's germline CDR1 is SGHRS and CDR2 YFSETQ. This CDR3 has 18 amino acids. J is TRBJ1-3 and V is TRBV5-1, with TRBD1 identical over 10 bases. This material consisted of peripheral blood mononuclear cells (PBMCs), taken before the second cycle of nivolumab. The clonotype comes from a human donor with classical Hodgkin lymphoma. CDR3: CASSAWRRDRGFGNTIYF. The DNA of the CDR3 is TGCGCCAGCAGCGCGTGGCGCCGGGACAGGGGTTTTGGAAACACCATATATTTT.